Below are 19 T cell receptor beta chains sequenced from a single sample in a study of T cell repertoires in cytomegalovirus infection. TCRdb recomputed calls from the reads with MiXCR, one row per CDR3 protein. The data hold 750,000 to 950,000 distinct CDR3 sequences, with about 29% observed a single time. What these receptors recognize is not known. Sample: cultured CD8+ T cells from PBMCs, taken from culture after CMV antigen stimulation. These TCRs come from a human donor in good health (CMV status not recorded). Some clones in this sample may be carry-over from other donors' samples.

The chain is built from TRBV27 and TRBJ1-6, with D possibly matching TRBD1 (5 bases). Looked up from germline, CDR1 is MNHEY and CDR2 is SMNVEV (reference sequence). V shed 5 bases and J shed 10 bases, with 15 bases lying between them. This CDR3 spans 14 amino acids. The CDR3 DNA reads TGTGCCAGCAGTCCAATAGGGGCGCCGTCACCCCTCCACTTT. This translates into CASSPIGAPSPLHF.

This chain links TRBV4-3 with TRBJ2-5; D may match TRBD1 or TRBD2 (6 bases each). V gave up 0 bases and J gave up 5 bases, with 16 bases separating them. Germline V gene data show CDR1 as LGHNA and CDR2 as YSLEER. CDR3 length: 16 residues. CDR3 amino acids: CASSQEETGAGETQYF. CDR3 coding DNA: TGCGCCAGCAGCCAAGAAGAGACGGGGGCGGGGGAGACCCAGTACTTC.

The table lists this clonotype with a few counts. The chain links TRBV4-1 to TRBJ2-7, with TRBD2 matching over 9 bases. Trimming cost V 0 bases and J 0 bases; bases outside gene matches: 6. The CDR3 has 17 residues. Per the germline V gene, CDR1 is MGHRA and CDR2 is YSYEKL. In nucleotides, the CDR3 is TGCGCCAGCAGCCAAGATCCTAGCGGGGCTTTCTCCTACGAGCAGTACTTC. Translation: CASSQDPSGAFSYEQYF.

This clonotype was recorded many times. The gene calls are TRBV7-6 and TRBJ1-2; D not resolved. V shed 5 bases and J shed 2 bases, with 9 bases lying between them. Germline CDR1 is SGHVS and CDR2 is FNYEAQ. The CDR3 has 13 residues. CDR3 amino acids: CASSIGINYGYTF. Here the CDR3 DNA reads TGTGCCAGCAGCATAGGAATAAACTATGGCTACACCTTC.

The chain uses TRBV4-3 and TRBJ1-5, with 7 positions matching TRBD1. The germline V gene has CDR1 LGHNA and CDR2 YSLEER. The CDR3 covers 16 residues. The J segment lost 8 bases and the V segment lost 0 bases, leaving 10 bases of the junction unmatched. DNA for the CDR3: TGCGCCAGCAGCCAAGAGACGTCAGTGACAGGGAAGCCCCAGCATTTT. Translating gives CASSQETSVTGKPQHF.

The V and J genes are TRBV12-3 or TRBV12-4 and TRBJ2-1; no clear D. Trimming took 8 bases from V and 6 from J, leaving 8 bases between them. This CDR3 spans 11 amino acids. CDR3 coding DNA: TGTGCCAGCGAGAGAAGCAATGAGCAGTTCTTC. Its protein is CASERSNEQFF.

Details on this clonotype: One end of the junction varies from germline; a read error may be responsible. The chain uses TRBV6-8 and TRBJ2-3, with D unresolved. The CDR3 has 14 residues. From germline, CDR1 is MNHGY and CDR2 SAAAGT. DNA of the CDR3: TGTGCCAACAGTCCCTACACGAACACAGATACGCAGTATTTT. Its translation is CANSPYTNTDTQYF.

Comments on this clonotype: This may be a read error, as it is one base from a much larger clone. V gene TRBV20-1 combines with J gene TRBJ2-1; D is possibly TRBD2 (6 bases). The CDR3 consists of 15 residues. Trimming shortened V by 2 bases and J by 4 bases, and 15 bases separated the two germline ends. Germline V gene data show CDR1 as DFQATT and CDR2 as SNEGSKA (reference sequence). The CDR3 loop reads CSARMAEGRYNEQFF. Written as DNA, the CDR3 is TGCAGTGCTAGAATGGCGGAGGGGCGGTACAATGAGCAGTTCTTC.

This clonotype has a handful of counts. As DNA, the CDR3 is TGCAGTGTTTCTCCCTTTAGCTACGAGCAGTACTTC. Protein: CSVSPFSYEQYF. V gene TRBV20-1 combines with J gene TRBJ2-7; D is ambiguous. This CDR3 is built from 12 residues. Germline loops: CDR1 DFQATT, CDR2 SNEGSKA (reference sequence). The V end lost 7 bases, the J end lost 3 bases, and 13 bases lay between the germline ends.

This clonotype has ten or more counts. The rearrangement joins TRBV6-1 to TRBJ2-5; TRBD1 agrees at 7 bases. The length of the CDR3 is 14 residues. V gave up 7 bases and J gave up 2 bases; unmatched junction bases: 7. Per germline, CDR1 MNHNS and CDR2 SASEGT. DNA for the CDR3: TGTGCCAGCACCGAACAGGGGCAACAAGAGACCCAGTACTTC. It is translated as CASTEQGQQETQYF.

This clonotype was observed a single time. V is TRBV28 and J is TRBJ2-5; no definite D call. Trimming removed 5 bases from V and 7 bases from J, with 11 bases in between. Germline V gene data show CDR1 as MDHEN and CDR2 as SYDVKM. The CDR3 is 12 amino acids. CDR3 amino acids: CASSPGWATQYF. CDR3 sequence (DNA): TGTGCCAGCAGTCCCGGGTGGGCGACCCAGTACTTC.

This chain connects TRBV27 to TRBJ1-6, with D unresolved. CDR3 size: 16 residues. The ends were cut back, 4 bases at V and 0 bases at J, with 10 bases in the middle. Germline CDR1 and CDR2: MNHEY and SMNVEV (reference sequence). The chain's CDR3 is CASSYSSSSYNSPLHF. DNA for the CDR3: TGTGCCAGCAGTTACAGCTCGAGCTCCTATAATTCACCCCTCCACTTT.

This clonotype appeared many times. The V and J genes are TRBV12-3 or TRBV12-4 and TRBJ2-2, with 11 bases matching TRBD1. The length of the CDR3 is 17 residues. V gave up 6 bases and J gave up 0 bases; unmatched junction bases: 6. The DNA for the CDR3 is TGTGCCAGCAGCCCTGGACAGGGGGCGCCGAACACCGGGGAGCTGTTTTTT. This translates into CASSPGQGAPNTGELFF.

This clonotype has a handful of counts. V is TRBV12-3 or TRBV12-4 and J is TRBJ2-7; possibly TRBD1 or TRBD2 for D (5 bases each). This CDR3 has 14 amino acids. V was cut by 7 bases and J by 0 bases, with 13 bases left in between. The CDR3 sequence: CASNLGVGSYEQYF. The DNA of the CDR3 is TGTGCCAGCAACTTGGGGGTGGGCTCCTACGAGCAGTACTTC.

The chain has TRBV11-3 and TRBJ2-2; possibly TRBD1 for D (6 bases). V shed 1 base and J shed 7 bases, with 13 bases lying between them. The CDR3 extends over 15 amino acids. CDR1 is SGHNT, CDR2 YENEEA, per germline. The CDR3 is CASSLVQGLGGELFF. CDR3 nucleotide sequence: TGTGCCAGCAGCTTAGTCCAGGGGCTCGGCGGGGAGCTGTTTTTT.

This clonotype turned up a few times. The rearrangement links TRBV6-5 to TRBJ1-3; D unresolved. V was pared by 5 bases and J by 4 bases, with 15 bases between. In germline, CDR1 is MNHEY, CDR2 SVGAGI. The CDR3 totals 15 residues. The CDR3 nucleotides are TGTGCCAGCAGTCTAACCGGGGAGAGGGGAAACACCATATATTTT. Translated, it gives CASSLTGERGNTIYF.

V gene TRBV6-1 combines with J gene TRBJ2-2; 7 bases match TRBD1. The ends lost 5 bases at V and 1 base at J; junction bases unmatched: 7. The CDR3 is 16 residues long. Germline V lookup: CDR1 MNHNS, CDR2 SASEGT. The CDR3 DNA sequence: TGTGCCAGCAGTAAATGGGACAGTCAGAACACCGGGGAGCTGTTTTTT. This gives the protein CASSKWDSQNTGELFF.

The rearrangement uses TRBV6-1 and TRBJ1-3; D unclear. V shed 3 bases and J shed 4 bases, with 10 bases lying between them. The CDR3 length is 14 residues. In germline, CDR1 is MNHNS, CDR2 SASEGT. The CDR3 is CASSDSGSGNTIYF. The CDR3 bases are TGTGCCAGCAGTGACAGCGGGTCCGGAAACACCATATATTTT.

The V call is TRBV11-2, the J call TRBJ2-2; D remains ambiguous. The CDR3 contains 17 residues. V was trimmed by 4 bases and J by 4 bases, leaving 19 bases between them. Looked up from germline, CDR1 is SGHAT and CDR2 is FQNNGV. The CDR3 nucleotides are TGTGCCAGCAGCTGGCGGAAAGGAACTTCCTTCACCGGGGAGCTGTTTTTT. As protein: CASSWRKGTSFTGELFF. The full variable domain, rest sourced from reference TRBV11-2 and TRBJ2-2, is EAGVAQSPRYKIIEKRQSVAFWCNPISGHATLYWYQQILGQGPKLLIQFQNNGVVDDSQLPKDRFSAERLKGVDSTLKIQPAKLEDSAVYLCASSWRKGTSFTGELFFGEGSRLTVL.